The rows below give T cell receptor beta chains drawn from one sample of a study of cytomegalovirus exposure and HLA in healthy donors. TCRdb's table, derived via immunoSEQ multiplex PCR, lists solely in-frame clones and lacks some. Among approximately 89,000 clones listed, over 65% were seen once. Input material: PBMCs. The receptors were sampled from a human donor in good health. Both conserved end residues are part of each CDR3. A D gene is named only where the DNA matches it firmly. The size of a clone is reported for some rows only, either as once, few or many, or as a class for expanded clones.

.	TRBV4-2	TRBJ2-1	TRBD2	CASSASGGVYNEQFF	TGTGCCAGCAGCGCCAGCGGGGGAGTGTACAATGAGCAGTTCTTC
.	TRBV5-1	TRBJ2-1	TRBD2	CASRGEGSSYNEQFF	TGCGCCAGCAGGGGGGAGGGGAGCTCCTACAATGAGCAGTTCTTC
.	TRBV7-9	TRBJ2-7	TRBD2	CASSAGTSGDHEQYF	TGTGCCAGCAGCGCCGGGACTAGCGGGGACCACGAGCAGTACTTC
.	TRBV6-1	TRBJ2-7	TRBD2	CASSAGLASYEQYF	TGTGCCAGCTCGGCCGGACTAGCCTCCTACGAGCAGTACTTC
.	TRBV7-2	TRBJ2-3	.	CASSSDSGLMRGGADTQYF	TGTGCCAGCAGCTCAGACTCGGGATTGATGAGAGGAGGGGCAGATACGCAGTATTTT
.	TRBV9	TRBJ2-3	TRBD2	CASSVERGGDTQYF	TGTGCCAGCAGCGTAGAACGGGGGGGAGATACGCAGTATTTT
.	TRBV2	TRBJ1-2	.	CASISGIYGYTF	TGTGCCAGCATTTCAGGGATCTATGGCTACACCTTC
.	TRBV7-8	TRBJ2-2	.	CASSLAVTTYKELFF	TGTGCCAGCAGCTTAGCCGTGACTACCTATAAGGAGCTGTTTTTT
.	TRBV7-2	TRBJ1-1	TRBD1	CASSFSGTGAPEAFF	TGTGCCAGCAGCTTCTCCGGGACAGGGGCCCCTGAAGCTTTCTTT
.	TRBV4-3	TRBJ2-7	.	CASSQAAQGPLSYEQYF	TGCGCCAGCAGCCAGGCCGCCCAGGGCCCACTCTCCTACGAGCAGTACTTC
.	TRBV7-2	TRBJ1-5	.	CASSLGIGQYQPQHF	TGTGCCAGCAGCTTAGGAATTGGGCAGTATCAGCCCCAGCATTTT
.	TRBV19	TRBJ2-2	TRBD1	CATTGTGYTGELFF	TGTGCCACAACGGGGACAGGGTACACCGGGGAGCTGTTTTTT
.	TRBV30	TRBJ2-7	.	CAWSLGGYEQYF	TGTGCCTGGAGTCTAGGGGGCTACGAGCAGTACTTC
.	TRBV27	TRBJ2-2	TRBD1	CASSLRGQLTGELFF	TGTGCCAGCAGTTTACGGGGACAGCTAACCGGGGAGCTGTTTTTT
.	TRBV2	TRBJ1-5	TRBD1	CASSDRVSVSQHF	TGTGCCAGCAGCGACAGGGTCTCTGTGTCCCAGCATTTT
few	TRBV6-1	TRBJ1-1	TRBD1	CASRGTGTGSSEAFF	TGTGCCAGCAGAGGAACCGGGACAGGGAGTTCTGAAGCTTTCTTT
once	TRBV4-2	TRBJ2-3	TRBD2	CASSQHHLGTSGTDTQYF	TGTGCCAGCAGCCAACACCACCTTGGGACTAGCGGCACAGATACGCAGTATTTT
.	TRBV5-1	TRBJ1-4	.	CASSPPGTNEKLFF	TGCGCCAGCAGTCCCCCGGGAACTAATGAAAAACTGTTTTTT
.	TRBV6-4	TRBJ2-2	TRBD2	CASSVEAGGTGELFF	TGTGCCAGCAGTGTGGAAGCGGGGGGTACCGGGGAGCTGTTTTTT
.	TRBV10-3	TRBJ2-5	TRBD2	CAISDRTGGLQETQYF	TGTGCCATCAGTGATAGAACGGGGGGATTACAAGAGACCCAGTACTTC
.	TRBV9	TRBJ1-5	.	CASSPRRREHSNQPQHF	TGTGCCAGCAGTCCACGGCGACGGGAGCATAGCAATCAGCCCCAGCATTTT
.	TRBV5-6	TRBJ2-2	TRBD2	CASREREAGTGELFF	TGTGCCAGTAGGGAGCGGGAGGCAGGCACCGGGGAGCTGTTTTTT
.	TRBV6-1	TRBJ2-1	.	CAILGETPHPSEQFF	TGTGCCATCCTTGGGGAGACACCTCACCCAAGTGAGCAGTTCTTC
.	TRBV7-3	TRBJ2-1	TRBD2	CASSLSSGRANEQFF	TGTGCCAGCAGCTTAAGTAGCGGGAGGGCCAATGAGCAGTTCTTC
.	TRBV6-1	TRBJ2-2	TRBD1	CASTSGGADTGELFF	TGTGCCAGCACCTCAGGGGGCGCGGACACCGGGGAGCTGTTTTTT
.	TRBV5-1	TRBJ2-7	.	CASSLGFPSEQYF	TGCGCCAGCAGCTTGGGCTTCCCCAGCGAGCAGTACTTC
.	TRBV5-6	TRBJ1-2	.	CASSLGRTATYGYTF	TGTGCCAGCAGCTTGGGAAGGACAGCTACCTATGGCTACACCTTC
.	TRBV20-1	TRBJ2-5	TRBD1	CSAGQGETQYF	TGCAGCGCCGGACAGGGAGAGACCCAGTACTTC
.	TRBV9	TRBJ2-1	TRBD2	CASSVELAGHNEQFF	TGTGCCAGCAGCGTAGAACTAGCGGGACATAATGAGCAGTTCTTC
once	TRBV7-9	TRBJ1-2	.	CAIPDRILFYEGYTF	TGTGCCATCCCCGACAGGATCCTGTTCTATGAGGGCTACACCTTC
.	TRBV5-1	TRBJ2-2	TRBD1	CASSPTGVNTGELFF	TGCGCCAGCAGCCCGACAGGGGTTAACACCGGGGAGCTGTTTTTT
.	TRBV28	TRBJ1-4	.	CASTSHKNLGEKLFF	TGTGCCAGCACCTCACATAAAAATCTAGGCGAAAAACTGTTTTTT
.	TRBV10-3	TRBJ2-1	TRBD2	CAISEMSGGRGPNEQFF	TGTGCCATCAGTGAAATGTCGGGCGGGAGAGGACCCAATGAGCAGTTCTTC
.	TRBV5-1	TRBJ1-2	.	CASSLRTEGSYTF	TGCGCCAGCAGCTTGCGGACAGAAGGCAGCTACACCTTC
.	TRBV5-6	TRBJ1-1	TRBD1	CASSRQGFWNTEAFF	TGTGCCAGCAGCCGACAGGGATTCTGGAACACTGAAGCTTTCTTT
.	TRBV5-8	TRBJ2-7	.	CASSLVRYAGYYEQYF	TGTGCCAGCAGCTTGGTCCGATATGCGGGGTATTACGAGCAGTACTTC
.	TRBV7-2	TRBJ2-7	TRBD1	CASSLRDSSYEQYF	TGTGCCAGCAGCCTCCGGGACAGCTCCTACGAGCAGTACTTC
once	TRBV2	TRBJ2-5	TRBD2	CASSPRLASETQYF	TGTGCCAGCAGTCCACGACTAGCTAGCGAGACCCAGTACTTC
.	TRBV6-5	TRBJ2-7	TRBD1	CASSYPTGSEQYF	TGTGCCAGCAGTTACCCGACAGGGTCCGAGCAGTACTTC
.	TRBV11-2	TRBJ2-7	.	CASSLDVRAYEQYF	TGTGCCAGCAGCTTAGACGTTCGGGCCTACGAGCAGTACTTC
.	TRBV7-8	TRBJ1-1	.	CASSLSIGGAFEAFF	TGTGCCAGCAGCTTGAGCATTGGGGGCGCCTTTGAAGCTTTCTTT
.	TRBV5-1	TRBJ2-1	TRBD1	CASSVLRGPNNEQFF	TGCGCCAGCAGCGTCCTCAGGGGGCCCAACAATGAGCAGTTCTTC
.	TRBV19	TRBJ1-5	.	CASSIVTNQPQHF	TGTGCCAGTAGTATAGTCACTAATCAGCCCCAGCATTTT
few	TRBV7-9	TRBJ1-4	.	CASSLDGRKLFF	TGTGCCAGCAGCTTAGACGGTCGGAAACTGTTTTTT
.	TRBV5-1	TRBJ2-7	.	CASSFGGSSYEQYF	TGCGCCAGCAGCTTCGGTGGGAGTTCCTACGAGCAGTACTTC
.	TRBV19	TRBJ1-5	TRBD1	CASSPARGQGTLNQPQHF	TGTGCCAGTAGCCCCGCTCGCGGACAGGGGACCCTCAATCAGCCCCAGCATTTT
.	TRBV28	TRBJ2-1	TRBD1	CASRMDRLYNEQFF	TGTGCCAGCAGGATGGACAGGCTTTACAATGAGCAGTTCTTC
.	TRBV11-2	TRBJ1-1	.	CASSLLGGGTEAFF	TGTGCCAGCAGCTTACTCGGGGGGGGGACTGAAGCTTTCTTT
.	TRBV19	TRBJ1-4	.	CASGEGGREKLFF	TGTGCCAGTGGGGAGGGGGGACGCGAAAAACTGTTTTTT
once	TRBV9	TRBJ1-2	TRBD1	CASSAGQGVGGYTF	TGTGCCAGCAGCGCCGGACAGGGGGTGGGGGGCTACACCTTC
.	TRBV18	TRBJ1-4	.	CASSPSLATNEKLFF	TGTGCCAGCTCACCCTCCCTAGCAACTAATGAAAAACTGTTTTTT
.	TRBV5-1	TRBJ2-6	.	CASSSDSAGANVLTF	TGCGCCAGCAGCTCAGACAGCGCTGGGGCCAACGTCCTGACTTTC
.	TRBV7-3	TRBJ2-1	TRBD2	CASSLRDGLASNEQFF	TGTGCCAGCAGCTTAAGGGACGGACTAGCCAGTAATGAGCAGTTCTTC
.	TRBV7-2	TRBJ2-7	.	CASSLGTASSYEQYF	TGTGCCAGCAGCTTAGGGACAGCGAGCTCCTACGAGCAGTACTTC
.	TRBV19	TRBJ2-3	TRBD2	CASRSPGGRDTQYF	TGTGCCAGTAGATCCCCGGGAGGGCGGGATACGCAGTATTTT
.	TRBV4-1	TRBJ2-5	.	CASSQPQETQYF	TGCGCCAGCAGCCAACCACAAGAGACCCAGTACTTC
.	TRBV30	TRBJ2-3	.	CAWSAGEFDTQYF	TGTGCCTGGAGCGCCGGGGAATTCGATACGCAGTATTTT